This T cell receptor beta chain was identified in a study of T-cell memory formation after mild COVID-19. TCRdb re-analysed the 5' RACE reads in MiXCR, keeping a single row per CDR3 protein. The table has just over 60,000 distinct CDR3 sequences, about a tenth seen once. Trimming at V came to 4 bases and at J to 0 bases, leaving 6 bases not matched to a gene. This CDR3 comprises 17 residues. Germline CDR1 and CDR2: SGHRS and YFSETQ. This clonotype came up a few times. The receptor comes from a man between 18 and 35 years old who had mild COVID-19 (a few samples of this study predate the infection). Cell type and time point are not known. The material sequenced was PBMCs or a T cell subset sorted from them (not recorded which). V usage is TRBV5-1 and J usage is TRBJ2-1, with 11 nucleotides matching TRBD2. The CDR3 is CASSILLAGASYNEQFF. In DNA, the CDR3 is TGCGCCAGCAGCATCCTACTAGCGGGGGCCTCCTACAATGAGCAGTTCTTC.